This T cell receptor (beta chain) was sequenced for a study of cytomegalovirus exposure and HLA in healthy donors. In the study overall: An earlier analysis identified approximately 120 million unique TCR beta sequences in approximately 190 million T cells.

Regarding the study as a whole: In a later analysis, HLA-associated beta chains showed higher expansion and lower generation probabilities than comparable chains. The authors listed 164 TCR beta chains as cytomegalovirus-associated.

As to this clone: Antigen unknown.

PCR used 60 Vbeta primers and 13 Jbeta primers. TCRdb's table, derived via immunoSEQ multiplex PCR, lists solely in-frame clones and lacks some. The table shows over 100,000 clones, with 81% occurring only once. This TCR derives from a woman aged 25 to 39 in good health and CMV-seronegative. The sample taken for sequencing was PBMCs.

The CDR3 region is CASSPLDRGSYEQYF. CDR3 DNA sequence: TGCGCCAGCAGCCCGCTGGACAGGGGTTCCTACGAGCAGTACTTC. V is TRBV5-1 and J is TRBJ2-7, with 9 bases aligning to TRBD1. This CDR3 region has 15 residues. Losses at the gene ends were 4 bases for V and 1 base for J; bases not matched to a gene: 6. Germline CDR1 reads SGHRS; CDR2 reads YFSETQ.